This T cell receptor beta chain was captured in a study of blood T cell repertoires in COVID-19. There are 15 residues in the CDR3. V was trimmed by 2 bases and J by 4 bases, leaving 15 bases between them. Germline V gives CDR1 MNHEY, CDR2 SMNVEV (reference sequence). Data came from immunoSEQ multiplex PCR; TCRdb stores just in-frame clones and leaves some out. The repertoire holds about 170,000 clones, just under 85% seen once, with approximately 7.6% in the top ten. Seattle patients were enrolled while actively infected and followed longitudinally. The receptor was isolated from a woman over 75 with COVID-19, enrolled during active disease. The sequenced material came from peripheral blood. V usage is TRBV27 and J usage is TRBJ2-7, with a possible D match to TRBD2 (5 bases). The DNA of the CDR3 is TGTGCCAGCAGTTTAGGCGCGGGCATCGGGTACGAGCAGTACTTC. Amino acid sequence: CASSLGAGIGYEQYF.